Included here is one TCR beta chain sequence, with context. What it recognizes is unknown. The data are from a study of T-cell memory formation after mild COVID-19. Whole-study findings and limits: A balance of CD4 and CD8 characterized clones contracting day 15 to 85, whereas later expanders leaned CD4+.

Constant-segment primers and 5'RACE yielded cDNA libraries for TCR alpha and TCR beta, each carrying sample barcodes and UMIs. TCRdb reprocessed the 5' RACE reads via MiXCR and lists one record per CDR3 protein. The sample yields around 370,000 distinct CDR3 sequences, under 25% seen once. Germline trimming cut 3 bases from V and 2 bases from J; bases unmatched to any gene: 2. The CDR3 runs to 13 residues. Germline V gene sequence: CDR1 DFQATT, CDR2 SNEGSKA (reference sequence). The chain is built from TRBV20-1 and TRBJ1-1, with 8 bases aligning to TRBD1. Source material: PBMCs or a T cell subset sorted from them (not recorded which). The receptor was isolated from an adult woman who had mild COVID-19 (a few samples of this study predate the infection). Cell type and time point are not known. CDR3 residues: CSARAGGNTEAFF. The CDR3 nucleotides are TGCAGTGCTAGGGCAGGGGGCAACACTGAAGCTTTCTTT.